Listed below are T cell receptor beta chains from one sample, sequenced in a study of monozygotic twins with cystic fibrosis. Clones were read by immunoSEQ multiplex PCR, and TCRdb kept only the in-frame ones, dropping some. This sample has 25,000 to 30,000 clones, with 70% to 90% found just once. The sequenced material came from blood. The receptors originated from a girl under 10 years old with cystic fibrosis. Each CDR3 is given with its conserved first and last residue.

v_gene,len,CDR3aa
TRBV2,17,CASSVGREGPNNSPLHF
TRBV10-1,14,CASSESLGDNEQFF
TRBV4-1,16,CASSQEDRGSGNTIYF
TRBV7-9,15,CASSLASGRPPEQYF
TRBV15,13,CATSLLLDYEQYF
TRBV18,14,CASSPPTTDHGYTF
TRBV19,15,CASSWDGHFNSPLHF
TRBV6-1,14,CASRDILSGNTIYF
TRBV6-6,13,CASSWERNTEAFF
TRBV4-1,16,CASSPRGRGMGETQYF
TRBV6-4,14,CASSKLVRGTEAFF
TRBV19,14,CASSPDRRVYGYTF
TRBV9,16,CASSGPGTESYYGYTF
TRBV5-6,14,CASSQDRGAEKLFF
TRBV7-2,17,CASSSPGSIPLPWEQYF
TRBV4-2,14,CASSQELDRGGYTF
TRBV19,18,CASTKMGGLAGVGNEQFF
TRBV9,18,CASSPRKGPGQRDEKLFF
TRBV6-6,15,CASSYSPPQRYEQYF
TRBV30,16,CAWSLTGYNSGNTIYF
TRBV6-1,15,CASSPGTGNTGELFF
TRBV5-6,16,CASSLAPGAPGNTIYF
TRBV4-1,15,CASSQEIPRSYEQYF
TRBV6-4,18,CASSDPPGGLATNEKLFF
TRBV5-4,15,CASSLIGQGAYEQYF
TRBV7-8,16,CASSVLQGAEFEEQYF
TRBV5-6,16,CASSRGQATAFYEQYF
TRBV30,9,CAIDHGYTF
TRBV27,14,CASSLSSRLYEQYF
TRBV4-1,15,CASSHRLAGSYEQYF
TRBV6-5,15,CASRNRVPVYNEQFF
TRBV20-1,11,CSARDDREAFF
TRBV10-3,11,CAIGREETQYF
TRBV5-6,16,CASSFNIGRGNQPQHF
TRBV4-2,15,CASSQEGQGGSGYTF
TRBV10-1,14,CASSPGQKRTEAFF
TRBV2,14,CASSVGTGGYEQYF
TRBV4-1,17,CASSQDHDSSIWNEQYF
TRBV6-6,16,CASSQSQGPDDYEQYF
TRBV6-5,15,CASSYGTGLKETQYF